This paragraph covers one TCR beta chain sequence. Its antigen is still unknown. The CDR3 is 17 residues long. Germline V lookup: CDR1 SGHTA, CDR2 FQGNSA. This sample stems from a study of monozygotic twins with inflammatory bowel disease. TCRdb reprocessed the 5' RACE reads, with one entry per CDR3 protein and no DNA. Found here are about 130,000 distinct CDR3 sequences; the top ten clones hold 0.95% to 1.5%. The study's findings and limits: Healthy co-twins, by inverse Simpson, had higher TCRbeta diversity than their siblings with IBD.

The rearrangement links TRBV7-2 to TRBJ2-7; TCRdb's D call, TRBD2, is unchecked because there is no DNA. The clonotype comes from a human donor with ulcerative colitis or Crohn's disease, or a healthy co-twin of an affected twin (not recorded which). Source material: blood. The CDR3 is CASSEFLAGGPLYEQYF.